What follows is one T cell receptor beta chain and its context. This sample is drawn from a study of OX40 agonist ivuxolimab in advanced cancers. The CDR3 loop spans 15 amino acids. V shed 3 bases and J 4 bases; nucleotides not matched to a gene: 6. Germline V gene data show CDR1 as SGHTA and CDR2 as FQGNSA. Here immunoSEQ multiplex PCR was the method, and the copy in TCRdb shows in-frame clones only, minus some. Among tens of thousands of clones, 80% to 90% were seen once, and the ten largest hold 25%. The chain carries TRBV7-2 and TRBJ2-7; 10 bases align to TRBD1. The material was CD4+ or CD8+ T cells sorted from blood, obtained in a trial of the OX40 agonist ivuxolimab. This TCR was sampled from an adult with an advanced solid tumor such as melanoma, head and neck, liver or kidney cancer. The CDR3: CASSLEGQGSYEQYF. CDR3 sequence (DNA): TGTGCCAGCAGCTTGGAGGGACAGGGGTCGTACGAGCAGTACTTC.